This is a list of T cell receptor beta chains from one sample in a study of cytomegalovirus exposure and HLA in healthy donors. Only in-frame clones appear in the TCRdb table, and some are missing; sequencing was by immunoSEQ multiplex PCR. The repertoire holds more than 90,000 clones, roughly 72% seen once, with roughly 0.6% in the top ten. Sequencing was performed on PBMCs. The receptors here all came from a man under 40 in good health and CMV-seronegative. The CDR3 runs from the conserved cysteine through the conserved F or W. The order of the fields is D gene, V gene, CDR3 protein. The D gene is left open where the match is weak.

-	TRBV29-1	CSGLLQGKAFF
-	TRBV11-3	CASTTGTSNNEQFF
-	TRBV6-5	CASSYSTSLSTEAFF
TRBD1	TRBV27	CASSGRYLTGANSEAFF
TRBD2	TRBV4-3	CASTLASGVGNEQFF
TRBD1	TRBV10-3	CAISEEGAAYGYTF
TRBD2	TRBV25-1	CASSGVEREPYNEQFF
TRBD1	TRBV5-6	CASSYGTGSNTNYGYTF
TRBD1	TRBV6-1	CASSADREDGYTF
-	TRBV25-1	CASSGTEISNTEAFF
TRBD2	TRBV4-1	CASSQDTSGSTDTQYF
TRBD1	TRBV6-1	CASSEDRGVSNQPQHF
TRBD1	TRBV9	CASSAPGTVQETQYF
-	TRBV29-1	CSVGEIAYNEQFF
TRBD2	TRBV11-3	CASSSRLAGARNEQFF
TRBD1	TRBV6-5	CASSYTGGRSPLHF
TRBD1	TRBV7-2	CASSLHRGNTGELFF